The source of this TCR beta chain is a study of CD4+ T cells in melanoma (dated by TCRdb to the early 2020s). Looking at the study overall: The study examined neoantigen-specific CD4+ T cells in human melanoma.

Worth noting for this clone: The antigen it binds to is not known. No much larger clone is present one base from it, and per-base qualities are unavailable.

The protocol used for the library was the immunoSEQ multiplex PCR assay. Entries here come from immuneACCESS through TCRdb and include only in-frame sequences with V and J called. Some clones fail to appear in such tables; in the studies checked, an unresolved V gene covers under half of the shortfall, and the cause of the remainder is unknown. The sample yields approximately 110,000 clones; about 92% were counted once. Clones ranked in the top ten supply 2.5% to 3.5% of the sample. V is reduced by 8 bases and J by 7 bases, leaving a spacing of 12 bases between them. The germline V gene sets CDR1 to SNHLY and CDR2 to FYNNEI. CDR3 length: 12 amino acids, cysteine to phenylalanine. The only DNA kept is the CDR3, 36 bases in frame from the first base. Patients with melanoma were used as donors. The paper as a whole reports these results and caveats: Diverse differentiation states were reported to be shown by neoantigen-specific CD4+ T cells in melanoma. Neoantigen-specific CD4+ T cells were reported to be correlated with the function of CD8+ T cells, macrophages and B cells.

The sequencing sample was made of peripheral blood. The receptor was derived from a human donor with melanoma. Here the chain combines TRBV2 and TRBJ2-1; possibly the D gene is TRBD1, per 5 matching bases. CDR3 sequence: CASFPGINEQFF. The DNA sequence follows: TGTGCCAGCTTCCCAGGGATTAATGAGCAGTTCTTC.